These T cell receptor beta chains were read from a single sample in a study of siplizumab effects on memory and regulatory T cells. Profiling relied on immunoSEQ multiplex PCR, and the TCRdb table lists in-frame clones only, not all of them. The table has about 69,000 clones, approximately 88% seen once. The sequenced sample consisted of Tregs sorted from blood. These receptor sequences come from a human donor in good health. Each CDR3 is given with its conserved first and last residue. D genes are given only for firm matches. For some rows the clone size is stated as once, few or many, or as a class when expanded; others skip it.

TRBJ2-4,TRBV28,-,-,TGTGCCAGCAGACTCAGGTTTGCCAAAAACATTCAGTACTTC,CASRLRFAKNIQYF
TRBJ2-7,TRBV2,TRBD1,-,TGTGCCAGCAGTGTAGGGACAGGGCCCTACGAGCAGTACTTC,CASSVGTGPYEQYF
TRBJ2-7,TRBV5-1,TRBD2,-,TGCGCCAGCAGCTTGGAGGGACTAACCCACGAACAGTACTTC,CASSLEGLTHEQYF
TRBJ2-3,TRBV10-2,TRBD2,-,TGCGCCAGCAGTGAGGGGACTAGCGGGAGTCTGGCCGCAGATACGCAGTATTTT,CASSEGTSGSLAADTQYF
TRBJ1-2,TRBV7-9,-,-,TGTGCCAGCAGCTTAATGACAGACTCCTATGGCTACACCTTC,CASSLMTDSYGYTF
TRBJ2-5,TRBV20-1,-,once,TGCAGTGCTAGCCAAGAGACCCAGTACTTC,CSASQETQYF
TRBJ1-5,TRBV5-8,-,-,TGTGCCAGCAGCCCCCGACAGTTTAGCAATCAGCCCCAGCATTTT,CASSPRQFSNQPQHF
TRBJ1-1,TRBV7-2,-,-,TGTGCCAGCAGATTCGGGGGTTCGGGCACTGAAGCTTTCTTT,CASRFGGSGTEAFF
TRBJ2-4,TRBV7-2,-,-,TGTGCCAGCAGCCGTGGGACGGAGACAGCCAAAAACATTCAGTACTTC,CASSRGTETAKNIQYF
TRBJ2-5,TRBV9,TRBD2,-,TGTGCCAGCAGCGTAGCACTAGCGGGAAATATGGAGACCCAGTACTTC,CASSVALAGNMETQYF
TRBJ2-3,TRBV9,-,-,TGTGCCAGCAGCGTAGCGGGTTACGTCACAGATACGCAGTATTTT,CASSVAGYVTDTQYF
TRBJ2-2,TRBV29-1,-,-,TGCAGCGTGCAGGGGAACACCGGGGAGCTGTTTTTT,CSVQGNTGELFF
TRBJ2-1,TRBV6-6,-,-,TGTGCCAGCAGTCCTATCAGGGTAGTCAATGAGCAGTTCTTC,CASSPIRVVNEQFF
TRBJ2-5,TRBV2,TRBD1,-,TGTGCCAGCAGGGCCATCAAAGGGACAGGGGGAAAAGAGACCCAGTACTTC,CASRAIKGTGGKETQYF
TRBJ1-1,TRBV5-1,-,-,TGCGCCAGCAGCCTGAGAAGTGACACTGAAGCTTTCTTT,CASSLRSDTEAFF
TRBJ2-5,TRBV2,TRBD1,-,TGTGCCAGCAGTGCAGGGGGCGCGGAGACCCAGTACTTC,CASSAGGAETQYF
TRBJ2-7,TRBV6-1,-,once,TGTGCCAGCAGTGAAACGTTGGGGGTTACTCGCTACGAGCAGTACTTC,CASSETLGVTRYEQYF
TRBJ2-2,TRBV5-1,-,once,TGCGCCAGCAGCGGGCTAACCGGGGAGCTGTTTTTT,CASSGLTGELFF
TRBJ2-7,TRBV4-2,-,-,TGTGCCAGCAGCCTAAAGTCAAGGGTCGAGCAGTACTTC,CASSLKSRVEQYF
TRBJ2-2,TRBV2,-,-,TGTGCCTCCCCAAAGACAAGCCTGAACACCGGGGAGCTGTTTTTT,CASPKTSLNTGELFF
TRBJ1-4,TRBV29-1,-,-,TGCAGCGTTGAAGGGGGAGGGACAATTAATGAAAAACTGTTTTTT,CSVEGGGTINEKLFF
TRBJ2-1,TRBV6-1,TRBD2,-,TGTGCCAGCAGTGAGCGGGAGTGGAGGGCCGATGAGCAGTTCTTC,CASSEREWRADEQFF
TRBJ2-2,TRBV9,-,-,TGTGCCAGCAGCCCGAAACTGGCGAACACCGGGGAGCTGTTTTTT,CASSPKLANTGELFF
TRBJ2-4,TRBV14,-,few,TGTGCCAGCAGCCAAGATGGGGGGCCGAAGAAAAACATTCAGTACTTC,CASSQDGGPKKNIQYF
TRBJ1-1,TRBV5-4,-,-,TGTGCCAGCAGCTTGCAGGGGAACACTGAAGCTTTCTTT,CASSLQGNTEAFF
TRBJ2-2,TRBV18,TRBD1,once,TGTGCCAGCTCACCGTCTGGGGACAGGGGAAACACCGGGGAGCTGTTTTTT,CASSPSGDRGNTGELFF
TRBJ2-3,TRBV4-2,-,-,TGTGCCAGCAGTCCCGGTGGGGCAGACACAGATACGCAGTATTTT,CASSPGGADTDTQYF
TRBJ1-1,TRBV7-2,-,-,TGTGCCAGCAGCTTAAGGCTCAAAGGGACTGAAGCTTTCTTT,CASSLRLKGTEAFF
TRBJ2-1,TRBV6-5,TRBD2,-,TGTGCCAGCAGTTACTCGGCTAGCGGATACAATGAGCAGTTCTTC,CASSYSASGYNEQFF
TRBJ1-6,TRBV30,-,once,TGTGCCTGGAGTGCCGGGACACCTTCACCCCTCCACTTT,CAWSAGTPSPLHF
TRBJ1-5,TRBV6-5,-,-,TGTGCCAGCACCCGGGGTAGCAATCAGCCCCAGCATTTT,CASTRGSNQPQHF
TRBJ2-2,TRBV5-5,-,-,TGTGCCAGCAGCTTAACAGCGGGCGCGAACACCGGGGAGCTGTTTTTT,CASSLTAGANTGELFF
TRBJ2-7,TRBV10-3,TRBD2,-,TGTGCCATCAGTGAGTCAGGGACTAGCGGCGAGCAGTACTTC,CAISESGTSGEQYF
TRBJ1-3,TRBV19,TRBD1,-,TGTGCCAGTAGCCGTCGACAGGGGGCGTCTATCGGAAACACCATATATTTT,CASSRRQGASIGNTIYF
TRBJ2-7,TRBV5-1,-,-,TGCGCCAGCAGCTTGGACGGGAGCACCTACGAGCAGTACTTC,CASSLDGSTYEQYF
TRBJ1-6,TRBV6-5,-,-,TGTGCCAGCACCAATGGACAGTATAATTCACCCCTCCACTTT,CASTNGQYNSPLHF
TRBJ2-2,TRBV10-2,-,-,TGCGCCAGCAGGGGGTTAGGGGGGCTGGGGAACACCGGGGAGCTGTTTTTT,CASRGLGGLGNTGELFF
TRBJ2-1,TRBV6-6,TRBD2,-,TGTGCCAGCAGTCGTCTAGCGGGGGGTTACAATGAGCAGTTCTTC,CASSRLAGGYNEQFF
TRBJ2-1,TRBV19,TRBD2,-,TGTGCCAGTAGCTCTAGACTAGCGGGATACAATGAGCAGTTCTTC,CASSSRLAGYNEQFF